What follows is one TCR beta chain and its context. The CDR3 runs 16 residues. J gave up 4 bases and V 0 bases, and 6 bases lay outside the gene matches. In germline, CDR1 is ENHRY, CDR2 SYGVKD. The data are from a study of T cells after yellow fever vaccination. TCRdb fed the 5' RACE reads into MiXCR, producing one record per CDR3 protein. This sample carries 500,000 to 650,000 distinct CDR3 sequences, 13% of them seen once, and the ten largest clones take about 14%. The chain has TRBV10-3 and TRBJ1-2; 9 bases align to TRBD1. The sample consisted of PBMCs, taken on the day of the yellow fever booster vaccination. This sequence originates from a man younger than 45 who received the YFV17D yellow fever vaccine. CDR3 nucleotide sequence: TGTGCCATCAGTGAGTCCCGGGACAGGGTTGCCTATGGCTACACCTTC. Amino acid sequence: CAISESRDRVAYGYTF.